These 16 T cell receptor beta chains came from one sample sequenced in a study of T cell responses to AZD1222 COVID-19 vaccine. Measured with immunoSEQ multiplex PCR; TCRdb has only the in-frame clones, and not every one. The sample gives about 100,000 clones, roughly 89% of which show up once; approximately 16% is in the top ten. This specimen was peripheral blood, taken on day 0 of AZD1222 vaccination. These TCRs come from an adult in good health.

This chain connects TRBV3-1 (or the pseudogene TRBV3-2) to TRBJ2-5; the D is unclear. CDR1 is LGHDT and CDR2 is YNNKEL in the germline V gene (reference sequence). The V and J ends lost 2 bases and 4 bases respectively, with 11 bases between them. This CDR3 comprises 14 residues. CDR3 region: CASSQLAVPETQYF. CDR3 DNA sequence: TGTGCCAGCAGCCAATTGGCAGTTCCAGAGACCCAGTACTTC.

The table lists this clone with a count of one. The chain recombines TRBV14 with TRBJ1-2, with unresolved D. The CDR3 sequence is 14 residues long. Deletions cut 6 bases from V and 1 base from J, with 12 bases between. The germline V gene encodes CDR1 SGHDN and CDR2 FVKESK. The CDR3 reads CASSPQSVNYGYTF. The CDR3 DNA reads as TGTGCCAGCAGTCCCCAGTCGGTTAACTATGGCTACACCTTC.

This sequence joins TRBV5-5 and TRBJ1-3; D gene uncertain. Trimming cost V 0 bases and J 5 bases, with 12 bases left between them. The germline V gene has CDR1 SGHKS and CDR2 YYEKEE (reference sequence). This CDR3 comprises 15 residues. CDR3 nucleotides: TGTGCCAGCAGCTTGGCCGGAGGTTACAGAAACACCATATATTTT. Translated, it gives CASSLAGGYRNTIYF. Full variable domain (outside the CDR3, taken from reference TRBV5-5 and TRBJ1-3): DAGVTQSPTHLIKTRGQQVTLRCSPISGHKSVSWYQQVLGQGPQFIFQYYEKEERGRGNFPDRFSARQFPNYSSELNVNALLLGDSALYLCASSLAGGYRNTIYFGEGSWLTVV.

The chain has TRBV5-6 and TRBJ1-1, with a weak D call TRBD1 (6 bases). The CDR3 contains 16 residues. Trimming took off 5 bases at V and 0 bases at J, with 17 bases between the two ends. The germline gives CDR1 SGHDT, CDR2 YYEEEE. In nucleotides, the CDR3 is TGTGCCAGCAGTTGGTATGCCAGGGGAATGAACACTGAAGCTTTCTTT. This sequence encodes CASSWYARGMNTEAFF.

V and J are TRBV18 and TRBJ2-7; tentatively, D is TRBD2 (5 bases). CDR1 and CDR2 from the germline V gene are KGHSH and LQKENI. Trimming took off 0 bases at V and 2 bases at J, with 8 bases between the two ends. The CDR3 has 14 residues. The CDR3 here is CASSPPVLAYEQYF. CDR3 DNA: TGTGCCAGCTCACCACCAGTACTAGCCTACGAGCAGTACTTC.

The CDR3, as DNA: TGCGCCAGCAGCCGTGGGACAGGGCAACCGAGGGATGAAAAACTGTTTTTT. This encodes CASSRGTGQPRDEKLFF. V gene TRBV5-1 combines with J gene TRBJ1-4, with TRBD1 matching 9 bases. Germline CDR1 SGHRS, CDR2 YFSETQ. The CDR3 contains 17 residues. V shed 4 bases, J shed 6 bases, and the junction held 13 bases outside the gene matches.

On this clone: Other DNA sequences of this sample code for an identical CDR3. The chain joins TRBV5-1 to TRBJ1-1; D unresolved. Germline V gene sequence: CDR1 SGHRS, CDR2 YFSETQ. Trimming shortened V by 2 bases and J by 0 bases, and 8 bases separated the two germline ends. This CDR3 is 14 amino acids long. DNA of the CDR3: TGCGCCAGCAGCTTAGGCAGCCTGAACACTGAAGCTTTCTTT. Its protein is CASSLGSLNTEAFF.

The chain is built from TRBV7-9 and TRBJ2-7, with D perhaps TRBD2 (6 bases). Germline CDR1 is SEHNR and CDR2 is FQNEAQ (reference sequence). The CDR3 contains 16 residues. V lost 7 bases, J lost 2 bases, and 21 bases lay in between. The CDR3 loop reads CASNQLGGKEAYEQYF. The CDR3 coding sequence is TGTGCCAGCAACCAACTCGGAGGGAAGGAGGCCTACGAGCAGTACTTC.

A word on this clone: Other DNA sequences from this sample encode an identical CDR3 as well. The genes are TRBV28 and TRBJ1-3; D ambiguous. V lost 1 base and J 1 base, leaving 2 bases between the germline ends. The V gene's germline CDR1 is MDHEN and CDR2 SYDVKM. The CDR3 contains 13 residues. DNA for the CDR3: TGTGCCAGCAGTTTATCTTCTGGAAACACCATATATTTT. This translates into CASSLSSGNTIYF.

As DNA, the CDR3 is TGTGCTAGTGGTTTGTATAGCGGGGGTTACACCGGGGAGCTGTTTTTT. This translates into CASGLYSGGYTGELFF. V is TRBV12-5 and J is TRBJ2-2, with TRBD2 matching 9 bases. Losses at the gene ends were 2 bases for V and 3 bases for J; bases not matched to a gene: 4. The CDR3 runs 16 residues. From germline, CDR1 is LGHNT and CDR2 FRNRAP.

J is TRBJ2-2 and V is TRBV30, with 8 bases matching TRBD2. The CDR3 runs 24 residues. The germline V gene has CDR1 GTSNPN and CDR2 SVGIG (reference sequence). Trimming took 3 bases from V and 1 from J; bases not matched to a gene: 31. CDR3 nucleotide sequence: TGTGCCTGGAGCGATCCACCCGGGGGGGCGCTTCAATTTTACGGGAGGGGGAACACCGGGGAGCTGTTTTTT. This codes for CAWSDPPGGALQFYGRGNTGELFF.

The rearrangement uses TRBV29-1 and TRBJ1-1; no clear D gene. Germline assignment: CDR1 SQVTM and CDR2 ANQGSEA. CDR3 length: 12 amino acids. Trimming left V 2 bases short and J 3 bases short, with 7 bases between. The CDR3: CSVERVYTEAFF. The CDR3 bases are TGCAGCGTTGAAAGGGTGTACACTGAAGCTTTCTTT.

The chain carries TRBV12-3 or TRBV12-4 and TRBJ2-7, with no clear D. CDR3 size: 12 residues. Trimming shortened V by 3 bases and J by 7 bases, and 10 bases separated the two germline ends. The CDR3 DNA reads TGTGCCAGCAGTTTGAGGATTAAGGAGCAGTACTTC. Translated, it gives CASSLRIKEQYF.

This clone came up once. The chain couples TRBV18 to TRBJ1-3; TRBD1 is a possible D gene (6 bases). V lost 6 bases and J lost 8, with 11 bases in between. This CDR3 spans 12 amino acids. The V gene's germline CDR1 is KGHSH and CDR2 LQKENI. Here the CDR3 reads CASSWTVDTIYF. The CDR3 bases are TGTGCCAGCTCGTGGACAGTAGACACCATATATTTT.

The V gene is TRBV12-3 or TRBV12-4, the J gene TRBJ2-2; D gene unclear. The CDR3 sequence is 13 residues long. With 3 bases removed from V and 5 bases from J, the gap between germline ends came to 7 bases. This CDR3 is CASSLRQTGELFF. The CDR3 DNA is TGTGCCAGCAGTTTGCGGCAGACCGGGGAGCTGTTTTTT.

The chain joins TRBV5-1 to TRBJ1-1; TRBD1 matches 11 bases. The germline V gene encodes CDR1 SGHRS and CDR2 YFSETQ. This CDR3 spans 12 amino acids. Trimming at V came to 4 bases and at J to 11 bases, leaving 4 bases not matched to a gene. This chain's CDR3 is CASSPDRGLAFF. The CDR3 DNA reads TGCGCCAGCAGCCCGGACAGGGGGCTCGCTTTCTTT.